This TCR beta chain was found in a study of identical twins. General observations from the study: Researchers reported excess low generation probability among twin-shared out-of-frame alpha sequences. Insertions were reduced in abundant cord blood beta clonotypes but not in memory repertoires. For zero-insertion analyses, partial confounding could come from invariant MAIT and iNKT cells. Out-of-frame beta sequences exhibited a weaker degree of excess twin sharing.

Of note for this clonotype: The antigen is unknown.

This CDR3 comprises 13 residues. Germline V gene sequence: CDR1 MNHEY, CDR2 SMNVEV (reference sequence). The V and J ends lost 7 bases and 4 bases, in that order; junction bases with no gene match: 6. TCRdb reanalysed the 5' RACE reads using MiXCR and keeps one entry per CDR3 protein. This table holds roughly 1.6 million distinct CDR3 sequences, about 30% found once. V and J are TRBV27 and TRBJ1-1, with TRBD1 matching 7 bases. Source material: cord blood. This TCR was sampled from a newborn girl in good health. CDR3 coding DNA: TGTGCCAGCATAAAGGGGGCGCGCACTGAAGCTTTCTTT. Amino acid sequence: CASIKGARTEAFF.